These 5 T cell receptor beta chains came from one sample sequenced in a study of vaccination and CD4 T cells after COVID-19. CD4+ T cells that had been cultured provided DNA sequenced with the Oncomine TCR Beta short-read assay. TCRdb re-derived calls from the PCR reads in MiXCR, one entry per CDR3 protein. The repertoire includes tens of thousands of distinct CDR3 sequences, roughly 40% of them detected once, and 9.9% sits in the top ten. What these receptors recognize is not known. Noted time point: late sampling 161 to 241 days after vaccination in a few convalescent patients. Sample treatment: 10-day PBMC culture with coronavirus spike peptide pools or control peptides (ViraFEST assay). Here the sequenced sample was CD4+ T cells from blood, cultured in vitro, taken about 7 months after SARS-CoV-2 vaccination. Receptors originate from a human donor who had recovered from COVID-19.

The gene calls are TRBV18 and TRBJ2-7; either TRBD1 or TRBD2 may supply D (5 bases each). The CDR3 is 16 residues long. The germline V and J ends were trimmed by 3 bases and 3 bases, with 18 bases remaining between them. The V gene's germline CDR1 is KGHSH and CDR2 LQKENI. This CDR3 is CASSPLRGPLNYEQYF. CDR3 nucleotides: TGTGCCAGCTCACCCTTGAGGGGTCCCCTAAACTACGAGCAGTACTTC.

The chain carries TRBV28 and TRBJ1-5; D uncertain. The germline V gene encodes CDR1 MDHEN and CDR2 SYDVKM. Trimming stripped 5 bases from V and 4 bases from J, with 15 bases between. The CDR3 is made up of 15 amino acids. In DNA, the CDR3 is TGTGCCAGCAGTAGCCCTAAGATTATGAATCAGCCCCAGCATTTT. Translated, it gives CASSSPKIMNQPQHF.

This clonotype appeared a few times. The rearrangement links TRBV6-1 to TRBJ1-5; 8 bases fit TRBD1. Per the germline V gene, CDR1 is MNHNS and CDR2 is SASEGT. The CDR3 has 16 residues. The V segment lost 6 bases and the J segment 6 bases; nucleotides outside the gene matches: 13. DNA for the CDR3: TGTGCCAGCAGCCCCCGTGGGACAGGTGTGGTTCAGCCCCAGCATTTT. This encodes CASSPRGTGVVQPQHF.

The chain employs TRBV20-1 and TRBJ2-3; D uncertain. The V gene lost 4 bases and the J gene lost 2 bases, with 7 bases spanning the gap. Germline-derived CDR1 and CDR2 are DFQATT and SNEGSKA (reference sequence). The CDR3 runs to 12 residues. The CDR3 nucleotides read TGCAGTGCTATTCGGAACACAGATACGCAGTATTTT. Encoded protein: CSAIRNTDTQYF.

This clonotype was counted a few times. The chain joins TRBV4-1 to TRBJ2-5, with D possibly being TRBD1 (5 bases). The CDR3 has 13 residues. The V end lost 3 bases, the J end lost 5 bases, and 10 bases lay between the germline ends. Per the germline V gene, CDR1 is MGHRA and CDR2 is YSYEKL. The CDR3 is CASSQAGRETQYF. DNA of the CDR3: TGCGCCAGCAGCCAGGCAGGGCGGGAGACCCAGTACTTC.